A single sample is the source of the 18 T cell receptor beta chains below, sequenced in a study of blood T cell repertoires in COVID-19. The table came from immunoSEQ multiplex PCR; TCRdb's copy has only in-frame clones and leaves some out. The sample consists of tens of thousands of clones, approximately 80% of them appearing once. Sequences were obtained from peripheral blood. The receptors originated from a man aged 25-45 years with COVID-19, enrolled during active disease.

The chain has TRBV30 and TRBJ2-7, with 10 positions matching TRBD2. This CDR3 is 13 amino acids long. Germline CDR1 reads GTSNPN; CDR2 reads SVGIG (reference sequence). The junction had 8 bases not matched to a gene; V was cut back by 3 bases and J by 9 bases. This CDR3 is CAWSTSGNAVQYF. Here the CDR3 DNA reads TGTGCCTGGAGCACTAGCGGGAACGCGGTGCAGTACTTC.

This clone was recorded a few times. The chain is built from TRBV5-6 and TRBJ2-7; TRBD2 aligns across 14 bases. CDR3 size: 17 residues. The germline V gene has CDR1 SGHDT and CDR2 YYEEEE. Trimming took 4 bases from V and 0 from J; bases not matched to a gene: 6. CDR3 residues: CASSKGLAGVFSYEQYF. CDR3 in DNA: TGTGCCAGCAGCAAGGGACTAGCGGGAGTCTTCTCCTACGAGCAGTACTTC.

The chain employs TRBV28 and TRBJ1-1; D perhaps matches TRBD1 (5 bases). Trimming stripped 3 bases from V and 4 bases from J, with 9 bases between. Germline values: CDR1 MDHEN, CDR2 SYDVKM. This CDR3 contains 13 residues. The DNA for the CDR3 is TGTGCCAGCAGTTTGACGGGGGGCACTGAAGCTTTCTTT. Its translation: CASSLTGGTEAFF.

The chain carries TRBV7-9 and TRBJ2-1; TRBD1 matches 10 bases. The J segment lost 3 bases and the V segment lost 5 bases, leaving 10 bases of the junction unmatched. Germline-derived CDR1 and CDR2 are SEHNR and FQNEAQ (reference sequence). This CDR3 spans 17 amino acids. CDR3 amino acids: CASSSQPGQGNYNEQFF. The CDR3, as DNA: TGTGCCAGCAGCAGCCAACCGGGACAGGGGAACTACAATGAGCAGTTCTTC. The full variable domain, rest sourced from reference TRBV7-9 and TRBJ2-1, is DTGVSQNPRHKITKRGQNVTFRCDPISEHNRLYWYRQTLGQGPEFLTYFQNEAQLEKSRLLSDRFSAERPKGSFSTLEIQRTEQGDSAMYLCASSSQPGQGNYNEQFFGPGTRLTVL.

The CDR3 region has the DNA TGCAGTGCTAGTACGGCGGGAGGGTACACCGGGGAGCTGTTTTTT. Translating gives CSASTAGGYTGELFF. This chain joins TRBV20-1 and TRBJ2-2; 9 positions match TRBD2. V was pared by 3 bases and J by 3 bases, with 5 bases of the junction left unmatched. The germline gives CDR1 DFQATT, CDR2 SNEGSKA (reference sequence). There are 15 residues in the CDR3.

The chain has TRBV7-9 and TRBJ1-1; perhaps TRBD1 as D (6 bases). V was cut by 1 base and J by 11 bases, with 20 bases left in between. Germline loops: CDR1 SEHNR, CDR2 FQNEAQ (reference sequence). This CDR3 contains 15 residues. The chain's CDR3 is CASSLEYDRPRVAFF. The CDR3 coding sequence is TGTGCCAGCAGCTTAGAATATGACAGGCCCCGAGTCGCTTTCTTT.

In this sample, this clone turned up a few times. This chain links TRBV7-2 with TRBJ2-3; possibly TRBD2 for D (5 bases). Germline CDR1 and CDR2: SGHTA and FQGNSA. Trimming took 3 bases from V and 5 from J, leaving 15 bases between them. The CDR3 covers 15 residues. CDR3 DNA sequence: TGTGCCAGCAGCTTCGCCGGGGTGGAAGGAGATACGCAGTATTTT. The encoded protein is CASSFAGVEGDTQYF.

The CDR3 spells CASSQDRGQGAETQYF. Written as DNA, the CDR3 is TGCGCCAGCAGCCAAGATCGGGGACAGGGGGCAGAGACCCAGTACTTC. The rearrangement joins TRBV4-3 to TRBJ2-5; 12 bases agree with TRBD1. The V gene's germline CDR1 is LGHNA and CDR2 YSLEER. V lost 0 bases to trimming and J lost 4 bases; unmatched junction nucleotides: 3. This CDR3 contains 16 residues.

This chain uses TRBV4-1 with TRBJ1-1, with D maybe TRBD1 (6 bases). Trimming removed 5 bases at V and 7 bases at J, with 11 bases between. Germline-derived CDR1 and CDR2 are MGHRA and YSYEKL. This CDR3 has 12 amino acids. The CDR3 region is CASSGRTDEAFF. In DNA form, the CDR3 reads TGCGCCAGCAGCGGAAGGACAGATGAAGCTTTCTTT.

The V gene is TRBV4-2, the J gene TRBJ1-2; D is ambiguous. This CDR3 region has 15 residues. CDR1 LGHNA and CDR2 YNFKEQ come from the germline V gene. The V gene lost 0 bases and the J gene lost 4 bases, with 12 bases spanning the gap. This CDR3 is CASSQDRNSPYGYTF. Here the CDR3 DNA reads TGTGCCAGCAGCCAAGATAGGAACAGCCCCTATGGCTACACCTTC.

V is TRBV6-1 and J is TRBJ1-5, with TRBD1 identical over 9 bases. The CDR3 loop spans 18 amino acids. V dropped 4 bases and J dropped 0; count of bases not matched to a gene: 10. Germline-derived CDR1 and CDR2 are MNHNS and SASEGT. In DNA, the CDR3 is TGTGCCAGCAGTGTACAATCGGACAGGGGAACTAGCAATCAGCCCCAGCATTTT. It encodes CASSVQSDRGTSNQPQHF.

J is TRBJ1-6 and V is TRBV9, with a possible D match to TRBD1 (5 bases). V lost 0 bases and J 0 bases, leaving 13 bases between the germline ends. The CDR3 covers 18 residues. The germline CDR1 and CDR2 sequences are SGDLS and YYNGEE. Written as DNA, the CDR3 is TGTGCCAGCAGCGTAGCCCCGGGGGGGAGCTCCTATAATTCACCCCTCCACTTT. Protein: CASSVAPGGSSYNSPLHF.

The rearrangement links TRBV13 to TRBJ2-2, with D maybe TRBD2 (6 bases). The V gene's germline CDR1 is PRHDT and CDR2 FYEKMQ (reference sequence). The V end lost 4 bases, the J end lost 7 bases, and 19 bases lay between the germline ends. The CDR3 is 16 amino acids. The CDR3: CASSSHGGNGNGELFF. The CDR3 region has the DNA TGTGCCAGCAGCTCCCATGGAGGGAATGGGAACGGGGAGCTGTTTTTT. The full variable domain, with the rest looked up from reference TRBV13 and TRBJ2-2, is AAGVIQSPRHLIKEKRETATLKCYPIPRHDTVYWYQQGPGQDPQFLISFYEKMQSDKGSIPDRFSAQQFSDYHSELNMSSLELGDSALYFCASSSHGGNGNGELFFGEGSRLTVL.

The CDR3 DNA reads TGTGCCAGCAGCGGAGGGACAGACGAAAAACTGTTTTTT. It encodes CASSGGTDEKLFF. J is TRBJ1-4 and V is TRBV5-5; TRBD1 matches 7 bases. Germline trimming cut 4 bases from V and 8 bases from J; bases unmatched to any gene: 5. Germline CDR1 and CDR2: SGHKS and YYEKEE (reference sequence). CDR3 length: 13 amino acids.

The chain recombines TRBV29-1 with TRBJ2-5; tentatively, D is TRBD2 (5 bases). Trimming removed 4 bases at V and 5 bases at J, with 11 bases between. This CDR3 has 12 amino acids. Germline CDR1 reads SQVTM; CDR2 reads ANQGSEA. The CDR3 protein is CSVVPAGETQYF. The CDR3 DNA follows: TGCAGCGTTGTACCCGCGGGTGAGACCCAGTACTTC.

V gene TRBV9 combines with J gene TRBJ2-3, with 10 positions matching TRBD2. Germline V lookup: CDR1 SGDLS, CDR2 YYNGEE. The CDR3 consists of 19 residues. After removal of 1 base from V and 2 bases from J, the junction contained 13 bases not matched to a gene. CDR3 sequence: CASSVKTPLAGEFTDTQYF. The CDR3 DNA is TGTGCCAGCAGCGTAAAGACCCCCCTAGCGGGAGAGTTCACAGATACGCAGTATTTT.

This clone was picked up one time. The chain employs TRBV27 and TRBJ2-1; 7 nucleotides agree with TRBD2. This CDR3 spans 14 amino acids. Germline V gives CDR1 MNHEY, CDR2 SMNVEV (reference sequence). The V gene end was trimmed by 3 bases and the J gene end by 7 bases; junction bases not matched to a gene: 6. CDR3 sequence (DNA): TGTGCCAGCAGTTTGGGCGGGAGCAAGAATGAGCAGTTCTTC. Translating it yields CASSLGGSKNEQFF.

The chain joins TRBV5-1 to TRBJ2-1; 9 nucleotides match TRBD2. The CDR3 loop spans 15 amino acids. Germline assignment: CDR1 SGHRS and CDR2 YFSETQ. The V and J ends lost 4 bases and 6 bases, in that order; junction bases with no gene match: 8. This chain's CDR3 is CASSVIAGAFNEQFF. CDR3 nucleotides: TGCGCCAGCAGCGTCATAGCGGGAGCCTTCAATGAGCAGTTCTTC.